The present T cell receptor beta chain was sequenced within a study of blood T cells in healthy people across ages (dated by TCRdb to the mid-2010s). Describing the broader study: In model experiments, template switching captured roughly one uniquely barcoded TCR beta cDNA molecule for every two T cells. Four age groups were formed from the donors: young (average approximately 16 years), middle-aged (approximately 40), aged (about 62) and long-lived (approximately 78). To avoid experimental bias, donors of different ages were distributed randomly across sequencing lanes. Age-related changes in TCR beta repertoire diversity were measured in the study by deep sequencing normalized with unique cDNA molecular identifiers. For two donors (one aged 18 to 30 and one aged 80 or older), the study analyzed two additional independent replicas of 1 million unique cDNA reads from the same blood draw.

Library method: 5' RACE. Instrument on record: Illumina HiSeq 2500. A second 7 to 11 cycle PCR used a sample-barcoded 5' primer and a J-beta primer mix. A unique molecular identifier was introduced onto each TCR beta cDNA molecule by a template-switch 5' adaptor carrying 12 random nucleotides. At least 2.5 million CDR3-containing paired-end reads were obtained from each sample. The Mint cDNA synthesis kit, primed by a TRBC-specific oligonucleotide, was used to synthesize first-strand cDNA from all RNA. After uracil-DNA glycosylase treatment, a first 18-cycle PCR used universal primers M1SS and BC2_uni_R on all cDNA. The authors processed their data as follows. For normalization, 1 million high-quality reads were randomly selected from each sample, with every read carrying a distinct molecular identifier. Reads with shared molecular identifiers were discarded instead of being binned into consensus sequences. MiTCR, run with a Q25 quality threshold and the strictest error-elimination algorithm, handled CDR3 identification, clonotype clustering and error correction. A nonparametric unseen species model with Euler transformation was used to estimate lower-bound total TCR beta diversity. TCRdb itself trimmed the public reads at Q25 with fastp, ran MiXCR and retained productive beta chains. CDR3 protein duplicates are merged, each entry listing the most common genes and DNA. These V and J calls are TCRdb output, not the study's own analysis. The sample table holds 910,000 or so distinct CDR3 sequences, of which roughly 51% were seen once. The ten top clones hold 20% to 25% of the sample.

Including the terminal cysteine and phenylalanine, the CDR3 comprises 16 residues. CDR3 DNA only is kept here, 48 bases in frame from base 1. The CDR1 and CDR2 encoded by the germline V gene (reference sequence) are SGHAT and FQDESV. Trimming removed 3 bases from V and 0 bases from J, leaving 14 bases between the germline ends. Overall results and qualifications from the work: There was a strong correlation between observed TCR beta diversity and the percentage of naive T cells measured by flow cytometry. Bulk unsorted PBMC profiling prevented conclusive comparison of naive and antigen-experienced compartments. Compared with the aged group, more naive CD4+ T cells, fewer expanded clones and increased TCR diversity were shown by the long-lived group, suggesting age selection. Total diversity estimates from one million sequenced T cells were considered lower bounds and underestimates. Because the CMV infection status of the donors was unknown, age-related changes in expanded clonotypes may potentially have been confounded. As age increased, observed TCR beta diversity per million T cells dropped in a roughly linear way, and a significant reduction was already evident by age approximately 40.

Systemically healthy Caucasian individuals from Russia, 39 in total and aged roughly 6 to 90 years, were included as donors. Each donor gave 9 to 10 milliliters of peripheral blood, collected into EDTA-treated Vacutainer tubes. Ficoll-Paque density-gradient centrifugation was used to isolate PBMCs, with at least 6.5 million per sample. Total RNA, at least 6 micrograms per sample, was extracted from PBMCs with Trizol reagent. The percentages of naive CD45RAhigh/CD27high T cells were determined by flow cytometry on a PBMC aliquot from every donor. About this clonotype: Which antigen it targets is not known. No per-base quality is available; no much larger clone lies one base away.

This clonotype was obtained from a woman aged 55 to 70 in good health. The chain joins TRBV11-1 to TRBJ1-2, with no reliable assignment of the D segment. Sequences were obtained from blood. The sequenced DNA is TGTGCCAGCAGCTTTTTAGAAGCCGGAGCTAACTATGGCTACACCTTC. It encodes CASSFLEAGANYGYTF.